This TCR beta chain was documented in a study of T cells in Graves' hyperthyroidism and ophthalmopathy. Whole-study findings and limits: The model's output predicted ophthalmopathy at a median of about 5.9 months prior to onset. Most expanded thyroid clonotypes above 0.001 recurred in blood.

A note on this clonotype: The antigen is unknown.

Per germline, CDR1 SGHTA and CDR2 FQGNSA. The CDR3 sequence is 10 residues long. What was amplified from RNA transcripts were TCR beta CDR3 regions. During a first-round RT-PCR of the TCR CDR3, the HTBI primer set was used. TCRdb used MiXCR to reprocess the multiplex PCR reads, holding one entry per CDR3 protein. Among more than 500,000 distinct CDR3 sequences listed, 35% to 50% were seen once. V usage is TRBV7-2 and J usage is TRBJ2-7; the D is unclear. Judging by the DNA end, TRBJ2-5 fits better; the J call may be wrong. The source material was peripheral blood or thyroid tissue (not recorded which). The clonotype originates from an adult woman with Graves' disease, either hyperthyroidism or ophthalmopathy (not recorded which). The DNA for the CDR3 is TGTGCCAGCACCCCATCGACCCAGTACTTC. It is translated as CASTPSTQYF.